The sequence of this TCR beta chain was determined in a study of T-cell memory formation after mild COVID-19. Study in general: TCR clustering was largely donor specific.

This clonotype was recorded a few times. Germline trimming cut 2 bases from V and 6 bases from J; bases unmatched to any gene: 4. Germline V gene lookup returns CDR1 DFQATT and CDR2 SNEGSKA (reference sequence). The CDR3 contains 13 residues. Via MiXCR, TCRdb re-called the 5' RACE reads, giving one row per CDR3 protein. The sample has around 300,000 distinct CDR3 sequences, roughly an eighth seen once. The genes are TRBV20-1 and TRBJ2-7; 10 bases align to TRBD1. The sequencing input was PBMCs or a T cell subset sorted from them (not recorded which). The clonotype comes from a young man who had mild COVID-19 (a few samples of this study predate the infection). Cell type and time point are not known. This chain's CDR3 is CSARLGTGVEQYV. The CDR3 nucleotides read TGCAGTGCTAGATTGGGGACAGGGGTCGAGCAGTACGTC.